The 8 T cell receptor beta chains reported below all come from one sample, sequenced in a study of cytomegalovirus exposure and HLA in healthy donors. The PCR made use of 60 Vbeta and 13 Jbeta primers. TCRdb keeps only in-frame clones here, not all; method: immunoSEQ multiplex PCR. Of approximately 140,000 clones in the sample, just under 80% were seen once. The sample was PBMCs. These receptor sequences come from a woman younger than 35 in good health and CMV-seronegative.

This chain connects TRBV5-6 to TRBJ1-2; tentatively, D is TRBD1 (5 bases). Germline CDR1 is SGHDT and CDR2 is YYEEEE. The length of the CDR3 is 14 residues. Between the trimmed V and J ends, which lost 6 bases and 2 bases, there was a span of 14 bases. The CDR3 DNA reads TGTGCCAGCACACCCGGGGGGAGAAACTATGGCTACACCTTC. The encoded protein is CASTPGGRNYGYTF. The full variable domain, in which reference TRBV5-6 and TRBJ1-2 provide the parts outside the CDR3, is DAGVTQSPTHLIKTRGQQVTLRCSPKSGHDTVSWYQQALGQGPQFIFQYYEEEERQRGNFPDRFSGHQFPNYSSELNVNALLLGDSALYLCASTPGGRNYGYTFGSGTRLTVV.

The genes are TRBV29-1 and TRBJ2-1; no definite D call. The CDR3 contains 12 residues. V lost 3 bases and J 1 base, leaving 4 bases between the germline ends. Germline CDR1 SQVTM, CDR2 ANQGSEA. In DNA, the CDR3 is TGCAGCGTTGACGGGTCCTACAATGAGCAGTTCTTC. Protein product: CSVDGSYNEQFF.

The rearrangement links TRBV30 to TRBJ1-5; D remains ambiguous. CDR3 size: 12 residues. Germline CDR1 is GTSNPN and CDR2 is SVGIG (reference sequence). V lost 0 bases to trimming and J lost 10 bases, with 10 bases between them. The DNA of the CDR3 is TGTGCCTGGAGTGTAGATCGAGGCCCCCAGCATTTT. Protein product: CAWSVDRGPQHF.

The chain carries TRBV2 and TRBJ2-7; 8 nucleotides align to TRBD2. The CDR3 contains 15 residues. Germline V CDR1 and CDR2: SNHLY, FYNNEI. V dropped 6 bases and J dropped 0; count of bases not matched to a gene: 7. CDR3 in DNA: TGTGCCAGCAGGGCTACTAGCGGAAGCTCCTACGAGCAGTACTTC. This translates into CASRATSGSSYEQYF.

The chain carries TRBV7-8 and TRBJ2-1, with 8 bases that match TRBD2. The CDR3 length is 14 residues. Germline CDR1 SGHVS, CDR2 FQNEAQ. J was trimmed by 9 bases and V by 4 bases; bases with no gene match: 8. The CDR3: CASSSEQRESEQFF. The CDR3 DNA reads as TGTGCCAGCAGCTCAGAACAGCGGGAGAGTGAGCAGTTCTTC.

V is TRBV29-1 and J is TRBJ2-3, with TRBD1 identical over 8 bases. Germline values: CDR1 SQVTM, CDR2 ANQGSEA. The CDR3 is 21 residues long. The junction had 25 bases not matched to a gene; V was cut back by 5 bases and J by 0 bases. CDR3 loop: CSVLPFSGTGPNKGSTDTQYF. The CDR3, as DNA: TGCAGCGTTCTACCCTTCTCCGGGACAGGCCCTAATAAGGGGAGCACAGATACGCAGTATTTT.

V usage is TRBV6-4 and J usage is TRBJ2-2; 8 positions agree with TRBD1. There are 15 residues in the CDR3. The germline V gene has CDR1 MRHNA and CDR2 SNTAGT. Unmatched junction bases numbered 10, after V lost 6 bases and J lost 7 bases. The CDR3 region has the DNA TGTGCCAGCAGCAAAATGGACAGGGAAGGCGGGGAGCTGTTTTTT. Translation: CASSKMDREGGELFF.

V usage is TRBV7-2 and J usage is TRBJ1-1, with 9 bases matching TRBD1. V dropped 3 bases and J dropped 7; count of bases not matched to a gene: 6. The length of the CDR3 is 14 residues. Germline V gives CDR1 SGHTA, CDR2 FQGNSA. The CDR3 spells CASSFDRGAHEAFF. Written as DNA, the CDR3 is TGTGCCAGCAGCTTCGACAGGGGGGCTCATGAAGCTTTCTTT.